The 19 T cell receptor beta chains in this list originate from one sample, sequenced in a study of OX40 agonist ivuxolimab in advanced cancers. To prepare the library, the immunoSEQ multiplex PCR assay was applied. TCRdb took this table from immuneACCESS and kept in-frame rearrangements with V and J called. Such tables lack part of the clones; where checked against another copy, unresolved V genes explain under half of the gap, and the rest is unexplained. The sample table holds under 80,000 clones, of which 88% were seen once. The ten largest clones capture approximately 0.8% of the sample. Sequencing was performed on CD4+ or CD8+ T cells sorted from blood, taken in a trial of the OX40 agonist ivuxolimab. The receptors shown here come from an adult with an advanced solid tumor such as melanoma, head and neck, liver or kidney cancer.

This clone came up a few times. The chain uses TRBV6-1 and TRBJ1-5, with 12 bases aligning to TRBD1. The V segment lost 6 bases and the J segment 1 base; nucleotides outside the gene matches: 1. Per germline, CDR1 MNHNS and CDR2 SASEGT. The CDR3 contains 15 residues. Here the CDR3 DNA reads TGTGCCAGCAGCGGGACAGGGGGCAGCAATCAGCCCCAGCATTTT. Its protein product is CASSGTGGSNQPQHF.

The chain has TRBV21-1 and TRBJ2-5; the table's D gene call, TRBD2, was not cross checked with the DNA. TRBV21-1 is labeled a pseudogene. The CDR3 runs to 20 residues. This chain's CDR3 is CASSKLIGLEREGREETQYF. CDR3 in DNA: TGTGCCAGCAGCAAACTAATAGGACTGGAGCGGGAGGGCCGGGAAGAGACCCAGTACTTC.

The genes are TRBV6-4 and TRBJ2-7; no clear D. The germline V gene has CDR1 MRHNA and CDR2 SNTAGT. This CDR3 is 12 amino acids long. Trimming cost V 2 bases and J 8 bases, with 10 bases left between them. Here the CDR3 DNA reads TGTGCCAGCAGTGACGTCTCTGGCAAGCAGTACTTC. Protein product: CASSDVSGKQYF.

V is TRBV7-3 and J is TRBJ2-7, with D perhaps TRBD2 (6 bases). V was shortened by 3 bases and J by 0 bases, with 6 bases between the two germline ends. Germline V CDR1 and CDR2: SGHTA, FQGTGA. The CDR3 extends over 13 amino acids. CDR3 sequence (DNA): TGTGCCAGCAGCTTGGACTACTCCTACGAGCAGTACTTC. Translating it yields CASSLDYSYEQYF.

Turning to this clone: One end of the junction varies from germline; a read error may be responsible. The rearrangement uses TRBV7-7 and TRBJ2-5; maybe TRBD2 (6 bases). The CDR3 loop spans 13 amino acids. CDR1 SSHAT and CDR2 FNYEAQ come from the germline V gene (reference sequence). In DNA, the CDR3 is TGTGCTAGCAGCTTAGGAGGGCGGGAGACCCAGTACTTC. Translating gives CASSLGGRETQYF.

Concerning this clone itself: An end of the junction does not agree with germline; a read error may underlie this. The genes are TRBV7-7 and TRBJ2-3; TRBD1 matches at 10 bases. This CDR3 contains 14 residues. The V gene's germline CDR1 is SSHAT and CDR2 FNYEAQ (reference sequence). The CDR3 DNA sequence: TGTGCTAGCAGCCCGGGACAGGGGTTAGATACGCAGTATTTT. Translating gives CASSPGQGLDTQYF.

This chain uses TRBV18 with TRBJ2-5; no reliable D call. The germline gives CDR1 KGHSH, CDR2 LQKENI. V lost 1 base to trimming and J lost 6 bases, with 15 bases between them. The CDR3 spans 15 residues. The CDR3 spells CASSPQGRLEKTQYF. For the CDR3, the DNA is TGTGCCAGCTCACCACAGGGCCGCTTAGAGAAGACCCAGTACTTC.

V gene TRBV7-2 combines with J gene TRBJ2-2; 9 bases match TRBD1. This CDR3 comprises 15 residues. Losses at the gene ends were 7 bases for V and 4 bases for J; bases not matched to a gene: 7. Germline V CDR1 and CDR2: SGHTA, FQGNSA. The CDR3 sequence is CASKEGQGSTGELFF. The CDR3 DNA follows: TGTGCCAGCAAGGAGGGACAGGGCAGCACCGGGGAGCTGTTTTTT.

This chain joins TRBV5-4 and TRBJ1-1; TRBD1 aligns across 7 bases. The germline CDR1 and CDR2 sequences are SGHNT and YYREEE (reference sequence). The trim removed 0 bases at V and 10 bases at J, leaving 9 bases unmatched. This CDR3 is 14 amino acids long. The CDR3 region has the DNA TGTGCCAGCAGCTTGGCCAACAGGGGCTTAGGAGCTTTCTTT. As protein: CASSLANRGLGAFF. Full variable domain (outside the CDR3, taken from reference TRBV5-4 and TRBJ1-1): ETGVTQSPTHLIKTRGQQVTLRCSSQSGHNTVSWYQQALGQGPQFIFQYYREEENGRGNFPPRFSGLQFPNYSSELNVNALELDDSALYLCASSLANRGLGAFFGQGTRLTVV.

The V call is TRBV10-2, the J call TRBJ2-5, with TRBD1 matching 8 bases. There are 14 residues in the CDR3. CDR1 and CDR2 from the germline V gene are WSHSY and SAAADI. V trimming: 4 bases; J trimming: 2 bases; junction bases outside the gene matches: 3. CDR3 nucleotide sequence: TGCGCCAGCAGTGGGACAGGGCCTCAAGAGACCCAGTACTTC. Protein product: CASSGTGPQETQYF.

The chain is built from TRBV5-1 and TRBJ1-3; D possibly corresponds to TRBD1 (5 bases). The length of the CDR3 is 16 residues. From germline, CDR1 is SGHRS and CDR2 YFSETQ. Trimming pared 3 bases from V and 4 bases from J, leaving 17 bases between. The CDR3 spells CASSSDGTPGGNTIYF. The DNA of the CDR3 is TGCGCCAGCAGCTCAGACGGGACTCCCGGGGGAAACACCATATATTTT. The full variable domain, rest sourced from reference TRBV5-1 and TRBJ1-3, is KAGVTQTPRYLIKTRGQQVTLSCSPISGHRSVSWYQQTPGQGLQFLFEYFSETQRNKGNFPGRFSGRQFSNSRSEMNVSTLELGDSALYLCASSSDGTPGGNTIYFGEGSWLTVV.

V is TRBV29-1 and J is TRBJ2-1, with no clear D. V lost 5 bases and J lost 7, with 12 bases in between. This CDR3 region has 12 residues. Germline CDR1 and CDR2: SQVTM and ANQGSEA. For the CDR3, the DNA is TGCAGCGTTTCTACCATGGCAAATGAGCAGTTCTTC. Residues: CSVSTMANEQFF.

The chain uses TRBV10-3 and TRBJ1-5; D gene unclear. The CDR3 spans 13 residues. Per the germline V gene, CDR1 is ENHRY and CDR2 is SYGVKD. Trimming took 4 bases from V and 0 from J, leaving 4 bases between them. The DNA of the CDR3 is TGTGCCATCAGTGCAAATAGCAATCAGCCCCAGCATTTT. This sequence encodes CAISANSNQPQHF.

The chain joins TRBV7-8 to TRBJ2-7; 12 bases agree with TRBD2. Germline trimming cut 5 bases from V and 3 bases from J; bases unmatched to any gene: 8. Germline CDR1 SGHVS, CDR2 FQNEAQ. This CDR3 region has 16 residues. For the CDR3, the DNA is TGTGCCAGCAGCAAACGACTAGCGGGGGAGGGCTACGAGCAGTACTTC. The encoded protein is CASSKRLAGEGYEQYF.

This rearrangement joins TRBV28 to TRBJ1-5; D perhaps matches TRBD1 (5 bases). Germline CDR1 and CDR2: MDHEN and SYDVKM. CDR3 length: 13 amino acids. V dropped 7 bases and J dropped 4 bases, with 11 bases sitting between them. The CDR3 sequence: CASIETANQPQHF. The CDR3 bases are TGTGCCAGCATAGAGACAGCTAATCAGCCCCAGCATTTT.

CDR3 protein: CASSSSGDGAGGSSYNEQFF. In DNA form, the CDR3 reads TGTGCCAGCAGTTCCTCGGGTGATGGAGCGGGGGGTTCCTCCTACAATGAGCAGTTCTTC. V usage is TRBV28 and J usage is TRBJ2-1, with 9 nucleotides matching TRBD2. The CDR3 loop spans 20 amino acids. Germline V CDR1 and CDR2: MDHEN, SYDVKM. V lost 4 bases, J lost 0 bases, and 16 bases stayed unmatched.

The chain couples TRBV19 to TRBJ1-4; the D is unclear. V shed 6 bases and J shed 6 bases, with 20 bases lying between them. CDR1 and CDR2 from the germline V gene are LNHDA and SQIVND (reference sequence). The CDR3 consists of 16 residues. CDR3 DNA: TGTGCCAGTAGGATGGCAGGTCTCCGGAGGGATGAAAAACTGTTTTTT. Its protein is CASRMAGLRRDEKLFF.

A few counts support this clone. As DNA, the CDR3 is TGTGCCATCAGTAACGGGGGTAACAATGAGCAGTTCTTC. It codes for CAISNGGNNEQFF. The chain carries TRBV10-3 and TRBJ2-1; tentatively, D is TRBD2 (6 bases). CDR3 length: 13 amino acids. Trimming cost V 5 bases and J 5 bases, with 10 bases left between them. The V gene's germline CDR1 is ENHRY and CDR2 SYGVKD.

This clone showed up many times. The V call is TRBV15, the J call TRBJ1-4; D uncertain. CDR3 length equals 15 residues. Per the germline V gene, CDR1 is LNHNV and CDR2 is YYDKDF (reference sequence). Trimming left V 1 base short and J 8 bases short, with 14 bases between. Written as DNA, the CDR3 is TGTGCCACCAGCAGAGGTGTAGGGCAAGGGGAAAAACTGTTTTTT. Translating it yields CATSRGVGQGEKLFF.